Shown below are 2 T cell receptor beta chains from a single sample sequenced in a study of blood T cell repertoires in COVID-19. Data came from immunoSEQ multiplex PCR; TCRdb stores just in-frame clones and leaves some out. Here the sample spans a few hundred thousand clones, approximately 85% being singletons. The sequenced sample consisted of PBMCs or T cells enriched from blood (not recorded which). All receptors derive from a woman aged 25 to 39 who had recovered from COVID-19.

V and J are TRBV19 and TRBJ2-4; 9 nucleotides agree with TRBD2. The CDR3 extends over 19 amino acids. Per germline, CDR1 LNHDA and CDR2 SQIVND (reference sequence). V was clipped by 7 bases and J by 0 bases; unmatched bases: 16. The CDR3 DNA sequence: TGTGCCAGTACTGTGGGCCGAGCGGGGGGCCGATTAGCCAAAAACATTCAGTACTTC. It codes for CASTVGRAGGRLAKNIQYF.

The rearrangement links TRBV7-2 to TRBJ1-2; TRBD1 agrees at 10 bases. CDR3 length: 15 residues. CDR1 is SGHTA and CDR2 is FQGNSA in the germline V gene. Trimming cost V 3 bases and J 4 bases; bases outside gene matches: 5. CDR3 region: CASSFDRGLGYGYTF. The CDR3 bases are TGTGCCAGCAGCTTCGACAGGGGGCTAGGCTATGGCTACACCTTC.